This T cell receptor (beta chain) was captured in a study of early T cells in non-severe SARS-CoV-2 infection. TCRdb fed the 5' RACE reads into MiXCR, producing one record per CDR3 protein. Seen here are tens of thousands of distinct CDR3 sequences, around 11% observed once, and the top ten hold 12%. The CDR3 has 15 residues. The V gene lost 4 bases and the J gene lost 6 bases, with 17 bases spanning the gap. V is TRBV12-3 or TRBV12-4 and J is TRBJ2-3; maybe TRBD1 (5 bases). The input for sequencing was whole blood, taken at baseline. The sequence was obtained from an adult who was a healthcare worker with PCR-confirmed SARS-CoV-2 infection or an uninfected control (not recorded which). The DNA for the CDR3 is TGTGCCAGCAGTTGGGAAGGGGAAGACTCGGATACGCAGTATTTT. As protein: CASSWEGEDSDTQYF.